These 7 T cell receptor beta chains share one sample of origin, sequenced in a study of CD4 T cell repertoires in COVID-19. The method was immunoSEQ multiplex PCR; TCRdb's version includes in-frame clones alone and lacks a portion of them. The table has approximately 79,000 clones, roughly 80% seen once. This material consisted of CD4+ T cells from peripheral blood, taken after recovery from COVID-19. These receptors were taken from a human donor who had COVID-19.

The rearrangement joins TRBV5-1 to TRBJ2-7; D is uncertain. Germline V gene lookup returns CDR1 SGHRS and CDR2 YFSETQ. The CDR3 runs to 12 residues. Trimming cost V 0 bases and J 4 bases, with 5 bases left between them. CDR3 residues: CASSLDTYEQYF. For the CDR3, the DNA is TGCGCCAGCAGCTTGGATACTTACGAGCAGTACTTC.

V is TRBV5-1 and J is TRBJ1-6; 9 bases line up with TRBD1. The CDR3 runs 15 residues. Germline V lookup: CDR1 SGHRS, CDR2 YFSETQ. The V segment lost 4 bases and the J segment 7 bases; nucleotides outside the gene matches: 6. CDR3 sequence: CASSRWTGDNSPLHF. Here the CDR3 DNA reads TGCGCCAGCAGCAGATGGACAGGGGACAATTCACCCCTCCACTTT.

The CDR3 coding sequence is TGTGCCAGCACCCCAATCGACGACTTCCGGCGCGAGCAGTTCTTC. It is translated as CASTPIDDFRREQFF. The chain has TRBV5-6 and TRBJ2-1; D gene ambiguous. The CDR3 extends over 15 amino acids. Trimming took off 6 bases at V and 10 bases at J, with 23 bases between the two ends. Per the germline V gene, CDR1 is SGHDT and CDR2 is YYEEEE. The full variable domain, with the rest looked up from reference TRBV5-6 and TRBJ2-1, is DAGVTQSPTHLIKTRGQQVTLRCSPKSGHDTVSWYQQALGQGPQFIFQYYEEEERQRGNFPDRFSGHQFPNYSSELNVNALLLGDSALYLCASTPIDDFRREQFFGPGTRLTVL.

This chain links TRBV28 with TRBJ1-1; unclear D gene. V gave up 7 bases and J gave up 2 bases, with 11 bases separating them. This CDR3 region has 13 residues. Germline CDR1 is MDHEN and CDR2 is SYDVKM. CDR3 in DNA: TGTGCCAGCACCCGGGAGAGAAACACTGAAGCTTTCTTT. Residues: CASTRERNTEAFF.

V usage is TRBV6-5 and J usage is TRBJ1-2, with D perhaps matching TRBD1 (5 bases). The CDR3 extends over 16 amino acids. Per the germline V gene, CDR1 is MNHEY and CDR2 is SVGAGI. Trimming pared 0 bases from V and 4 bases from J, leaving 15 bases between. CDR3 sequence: CASSYSTGADTYGYTF. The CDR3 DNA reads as TGTGCCAGCAGTTACTCGACCGGGGCCGATACCTATGGCTACACCTTC.

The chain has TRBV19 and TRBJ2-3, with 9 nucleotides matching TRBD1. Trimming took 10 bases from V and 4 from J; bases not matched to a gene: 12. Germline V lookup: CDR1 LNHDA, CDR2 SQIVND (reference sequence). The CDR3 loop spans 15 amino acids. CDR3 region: CATSPGTGKADTQYF. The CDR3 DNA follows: TGTGCCACCTCCCCCGGGACAGGGAAGGCAGATACGCAGTATTTT.

CDR3 in amino acids: CATSRDRAGRANNEQFF. The CDR3 coding sequence is TGTGCCACCAGCAGAGATCGGGCAGGGAGGGCCAACAATGAGCAGTTCTTC. The chain has TRBV15 and TRBJ2-1, with 7 bases matching TRBD2. Trimming removed 0 bases from V and 5 bases from J; junction bases left unmatched: 10. This CDR3 region has 17 residues. CDR1 LNHNV and CDR2 YYDKDF come from the germline V gene (reference sequence).